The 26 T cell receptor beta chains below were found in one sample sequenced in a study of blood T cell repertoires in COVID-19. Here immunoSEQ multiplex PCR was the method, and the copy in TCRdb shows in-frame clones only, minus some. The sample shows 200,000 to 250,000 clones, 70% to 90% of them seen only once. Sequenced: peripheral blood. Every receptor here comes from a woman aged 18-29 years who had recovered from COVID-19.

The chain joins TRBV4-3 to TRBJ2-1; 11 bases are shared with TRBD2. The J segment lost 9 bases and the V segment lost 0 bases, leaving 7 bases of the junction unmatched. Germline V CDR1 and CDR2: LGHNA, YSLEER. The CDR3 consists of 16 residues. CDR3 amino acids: CASSQDPSGGLGEQFF. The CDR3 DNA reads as TGCGCCAGCAGCCAAGACCCTAGCGGGGGGTTGGGTGAGCAGTTCTTC.

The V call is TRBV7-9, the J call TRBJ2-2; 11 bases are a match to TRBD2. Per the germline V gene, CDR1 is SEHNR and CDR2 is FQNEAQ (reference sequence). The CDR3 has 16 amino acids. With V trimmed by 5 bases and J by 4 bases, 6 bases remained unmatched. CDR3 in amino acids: CASSPLAGGITGELFF. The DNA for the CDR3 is TGTGCCAGCAGCCCCCTAGCGGGAGGCATCACCGGGGAGCTGTTTTTT.

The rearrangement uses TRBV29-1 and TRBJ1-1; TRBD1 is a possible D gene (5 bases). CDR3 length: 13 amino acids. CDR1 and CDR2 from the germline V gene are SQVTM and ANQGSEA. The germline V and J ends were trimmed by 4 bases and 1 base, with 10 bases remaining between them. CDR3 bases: TGCAGCGTTGTTGGCAGGGCGAACACTGAAGCTTTCTTT. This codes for CSVVGRANTEAFF.

CDR3 nucleotide sequence: TGTGCCAGTAGATCCGTTAGGACAGGGGCTCATGGCGCTGAAGCTTTCTTT. Its translation is CASRSVRTGAHGAEAFF. This chain joins TRBV19 and TRBJ1-1, with TRBD1 identical over 9 bases. CDR1 is LNHDA, CDR2 SQIVND, per germline (reference sequence). This CDR3 is 17 amino acids long. The J segment lost 6 bases and the V segment lost 6 bases, leaving 17 bases of the junction unmatched.

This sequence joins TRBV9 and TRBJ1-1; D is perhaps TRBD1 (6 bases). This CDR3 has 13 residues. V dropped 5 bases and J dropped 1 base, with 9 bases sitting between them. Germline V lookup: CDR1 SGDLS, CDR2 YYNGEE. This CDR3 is CASRSTGNTEAFF. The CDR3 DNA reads TGTGCCAGCAGGTCGACAGGGAACACTGAAGCTTTCTTT.

The CDR3 loop is CASGLATTKTGGVRERRLGTEAFF. In nucleotides, the CDR3 is TGTGCTAGTGGTTTGGCGACAACAAAAACAGGGGGTGTTCGGGAACGTCGATTAGGAACTGAAGCTTTCTTT. The rearrangement links TRBV12-5 to TRBJ1-1, with 8 bases aligning to TRBD1. This CDR3 is 24 amino acids long. J gave up 5 bases and V 1 base, and 33 bases lay outside the gene matches. CDR1 LGHNT and CDR2 FRNRAP come from the germline V gene.

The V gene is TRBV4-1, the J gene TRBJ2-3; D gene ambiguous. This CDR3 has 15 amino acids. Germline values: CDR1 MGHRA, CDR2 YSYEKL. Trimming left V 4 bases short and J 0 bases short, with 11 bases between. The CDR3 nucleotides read TGCGCCAGCAGCCTTTCGGTGGGCAGCACAGATACGCAGTATTTT. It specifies CASSLSVGSTDTQYF.

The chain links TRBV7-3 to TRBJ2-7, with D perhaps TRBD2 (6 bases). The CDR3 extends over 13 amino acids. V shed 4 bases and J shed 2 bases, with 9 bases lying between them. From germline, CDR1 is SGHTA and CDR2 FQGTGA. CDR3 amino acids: CASSYTGAYEQYF. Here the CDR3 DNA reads TGTGCCAGCAGCTATACGGGAGCCTACGAGCAGTACTTC.

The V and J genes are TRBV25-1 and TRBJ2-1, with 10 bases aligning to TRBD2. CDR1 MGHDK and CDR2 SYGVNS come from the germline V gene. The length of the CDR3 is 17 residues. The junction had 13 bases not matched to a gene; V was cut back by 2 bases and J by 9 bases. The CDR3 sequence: CASSEIIQVAGGSEQFF. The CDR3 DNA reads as TGTGCCAGCAGTGAAATAATCCAAGTAGCGGGAGGTAGTGAGCAGTTCTTC.

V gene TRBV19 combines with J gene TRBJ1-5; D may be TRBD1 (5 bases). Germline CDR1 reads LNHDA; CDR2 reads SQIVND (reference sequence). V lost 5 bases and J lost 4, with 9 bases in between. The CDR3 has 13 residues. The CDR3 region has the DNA TGTGCCAGTAGTGGCGCAGGGAATCAGCCCCAGCATTTT. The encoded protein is CASSGAGNQPQHF.

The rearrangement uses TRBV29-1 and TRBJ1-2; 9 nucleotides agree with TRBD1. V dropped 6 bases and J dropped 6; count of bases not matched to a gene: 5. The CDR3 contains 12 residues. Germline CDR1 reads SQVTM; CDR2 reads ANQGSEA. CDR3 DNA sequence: TGCAGCGTCGGGACAGGGCTCGATGGCTACACCTTC. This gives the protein CSVGTGLDGYTF. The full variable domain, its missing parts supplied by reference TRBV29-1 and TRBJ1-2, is SAVISQKPSRDICQRGTSLTIQCQVDSQVTMMFWYRQQPGQSLTLIATANQGSEATYESGFVIDKFPISRPNLTFSTLTVSNMSPEDSSIYLCSVGTGLDGYTFGSGTRLTVV.

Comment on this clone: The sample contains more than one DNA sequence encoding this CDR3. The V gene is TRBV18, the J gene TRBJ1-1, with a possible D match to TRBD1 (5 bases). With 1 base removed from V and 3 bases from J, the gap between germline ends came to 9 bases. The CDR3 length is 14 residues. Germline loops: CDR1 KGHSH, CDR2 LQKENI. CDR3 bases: TGTGCCAGCTCACCACAGGGGCGCGACACTGAAGCTTTCTTT. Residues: CASSPQGRDTEAFF. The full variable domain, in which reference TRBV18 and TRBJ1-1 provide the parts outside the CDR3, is NAGVMQNPRHLVRRRGQEARLRCSPMKGHSHVYWYRQLPEEGLKFMVYLQKENIIDESGMPKERFSAEFPKEGPSILRIQQVVRGDSAAYFCASSPQGRDTEAFFGQGTRLTVV.

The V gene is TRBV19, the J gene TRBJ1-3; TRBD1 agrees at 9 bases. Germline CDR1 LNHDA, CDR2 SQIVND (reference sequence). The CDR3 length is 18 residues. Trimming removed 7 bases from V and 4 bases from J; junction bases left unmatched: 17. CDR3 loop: CASTPLSDRGTQGNTIYF. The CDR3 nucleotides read TGTGCCAGTACCCCGCTTAGCGACAGGGGGACGCAAGGAAACACCATATATTTT.

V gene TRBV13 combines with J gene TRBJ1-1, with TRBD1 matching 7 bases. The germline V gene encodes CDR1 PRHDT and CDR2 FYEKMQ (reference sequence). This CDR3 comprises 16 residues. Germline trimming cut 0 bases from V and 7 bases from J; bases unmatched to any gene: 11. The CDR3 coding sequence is TGTGCCAGCAGCTTAGGGACAGGGTTGAAGAGAGGTGAAGCTTTCTTT. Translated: CASSLGTGLKRGEAFF.

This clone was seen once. CDR3 in DNA: TGTGCCAGTAGTTCTCGGACTCTTTACGCGAGGGACTACACCTTC. Translated: CASSSRTLYARDYTF. The genes are TRBV19 and TRBJ1-2, with D uncertain. The CDR3 spans 15 residues. V shed 5 bases and J shed 10 bases, with 23 bases lying between them. Germline loops: CDR1 LNHDA, CDR2 SQIVND (reference sequence).

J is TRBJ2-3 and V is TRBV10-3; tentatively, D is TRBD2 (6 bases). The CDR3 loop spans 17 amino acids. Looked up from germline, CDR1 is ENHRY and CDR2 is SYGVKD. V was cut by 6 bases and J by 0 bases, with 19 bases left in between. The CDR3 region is CAISTKDSGASTDTQYF. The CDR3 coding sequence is TGTGCCATCAGCACGAAAGATAGCGGTGCAAGCACAGATACGCAGTATTTT.

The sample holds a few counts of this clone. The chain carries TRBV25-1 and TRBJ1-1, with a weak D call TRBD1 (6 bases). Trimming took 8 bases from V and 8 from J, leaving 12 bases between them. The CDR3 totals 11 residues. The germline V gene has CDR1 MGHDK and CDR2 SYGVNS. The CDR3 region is CASCMTGEAFF. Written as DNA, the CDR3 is TGTGCCAGCTGTATGACAGGCGAAGCTTTCTTT.

The CDR3 is CSVSGQTREAFF. As DNA, the CDR3 is TGCAGCGTGTCCGGACAGACCCGTGAAGCTTTCTTT. This chain links TRBV29-1 with TRBJ1-1; D perhaps matches TRBD1 (6 bases). The CDR3 has 12 residues. CDR1 is SQVTM and CDR2 is ANQGSEA in the germline V gene. V shed 6 bases and J shed 7 bases, with 15 bases lying between them. Drawing the rest from reference TRBV29-1 and TRBJ1-1, the complete variable domain is SAVISQKPSRDICQRGTSLTIQCQVDSQVTMMFWYRQQPGQSLTLIATANQGSEATYESGFVIDKFPISRPNLTFSTLTVSNMSPEDSSIYLCSVSGQTREAFFGQGTRLTVV.

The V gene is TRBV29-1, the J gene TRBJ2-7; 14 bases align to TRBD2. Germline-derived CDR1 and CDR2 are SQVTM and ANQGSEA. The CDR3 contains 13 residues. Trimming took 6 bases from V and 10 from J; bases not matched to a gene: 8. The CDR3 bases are TGCAGCGTCGCGGGACTAGCGGGAGTAAGTCAGTACTTC. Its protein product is CSVAGLAGVSQYF.

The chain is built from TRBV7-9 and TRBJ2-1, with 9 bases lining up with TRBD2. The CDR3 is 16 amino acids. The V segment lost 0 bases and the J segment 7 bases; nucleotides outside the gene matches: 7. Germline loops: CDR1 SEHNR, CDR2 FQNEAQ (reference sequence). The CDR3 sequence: CASSLALPSGTNEQFF. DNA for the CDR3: TGTGCCAGCAGCTTAGCGCTGCCTAGCGGGACGAATGAGCAGTTCTTC.

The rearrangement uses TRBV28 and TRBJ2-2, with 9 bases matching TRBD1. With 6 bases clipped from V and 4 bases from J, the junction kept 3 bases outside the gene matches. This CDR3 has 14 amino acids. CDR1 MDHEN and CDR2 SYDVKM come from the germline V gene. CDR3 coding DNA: TGTGCCAGCAGAATACAGGGGGCCACCGGGGAGCTGTTTTTT. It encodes CASRIQGATGELFF. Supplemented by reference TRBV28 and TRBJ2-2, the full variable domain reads DVKVTQSSRYLVKRTGEKVFLECVQDMDHENMFWYRQDPGLGLRLIYFSYDVKMKEKGDIPEGYSVSREKKERFSLILESASTNQTSMYLCASRIQGATGELFFGEGSRLTVL.

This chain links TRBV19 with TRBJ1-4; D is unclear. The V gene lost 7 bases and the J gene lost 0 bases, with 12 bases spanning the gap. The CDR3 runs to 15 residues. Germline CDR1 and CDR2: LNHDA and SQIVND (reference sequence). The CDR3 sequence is CASTIRVATNEKLFF. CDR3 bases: TGTGCCAGTACAATCCGGGTTGCAACTAATGAAAAACTGTTTTTT.

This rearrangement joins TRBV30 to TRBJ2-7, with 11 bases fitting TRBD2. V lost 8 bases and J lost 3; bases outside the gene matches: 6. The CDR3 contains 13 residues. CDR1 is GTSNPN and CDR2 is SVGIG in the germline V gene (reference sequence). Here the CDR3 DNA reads TGTGCCAGGACCGGGACTAGCGGCTACGAGCAGTACTTC. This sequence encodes CARTGTSGYEQYF. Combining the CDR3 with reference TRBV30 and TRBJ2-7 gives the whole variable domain SQTIHQWPATLVQPVGSPLSLECTVEGTSNPNLYWYRQAAGRGLQLLFYSVGIGQISSEVPQNLSASRPQDRQFILSSKKLLLSDSGFYLCARTGTSGYEQYFGPGTRLTVT.

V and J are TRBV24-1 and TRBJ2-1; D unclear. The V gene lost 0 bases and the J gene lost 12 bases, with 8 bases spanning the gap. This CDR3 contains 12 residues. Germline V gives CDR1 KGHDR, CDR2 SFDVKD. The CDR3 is CATSDLEERQFF. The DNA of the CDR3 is TGTGCCACCAGTGATTTGGAGGAAAGGCAGTTCTTC.

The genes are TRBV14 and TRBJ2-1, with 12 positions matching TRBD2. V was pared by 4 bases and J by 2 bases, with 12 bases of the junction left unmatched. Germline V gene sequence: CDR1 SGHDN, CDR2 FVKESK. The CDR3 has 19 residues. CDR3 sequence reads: CASSPFRTSGIPAYNEQFF. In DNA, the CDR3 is TGTGCCAGCAGCCCATTTCGGACTAGCGGGATTCCGGCCTACAATGAGCAGTTCTTC.

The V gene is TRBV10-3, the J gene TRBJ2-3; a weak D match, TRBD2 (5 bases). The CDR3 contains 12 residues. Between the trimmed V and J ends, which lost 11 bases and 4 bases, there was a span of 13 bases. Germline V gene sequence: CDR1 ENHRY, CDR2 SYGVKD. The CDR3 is CAPRWESDTQYF. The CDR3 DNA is TGTGCCCCTCGGTGGGAGTCAGATACGCAGTATTTT.